Below, 27 T cell receptor beta chains from the same sample are listed, as sequenced in a study of blood T cell repertoires in COVID-19. Profiling relied on immunoSEQ multiplex PCR, and the TCRdb table lists in-frame clones only, not all of them. The top ten clones hold roughly 2.9% of a sample with around 50,000 clones, around 86% of them seen once. The sequenced sample was peripheral blood. The receptors originated from a woman older than 75 with acute or convalescent COVID-19.

This chain uses TRBV6-4 with TRBJ2-7, with D possibly matching TRBD1 (6 bases). Germline V CDR1 and CDR2: MRHNA, SNTAGT. V was clipped by 0 bases and J by 4 bases, with 19 bases between them. The CDR3 extends over 17 amino acids. The CDR3 sequence is CASSDSRPLQGSYEQYF. CDR3 nucleotide sequence: TGTGCCAGCAGTGACTCGCGGCCCCTACAGGGTTCTTACGAGCAGTACTTC.

The chain combines TRBV6-6 with TRBJ2-5, with D possibly matching TRBD2 (7 bases). From germline, CDR1 is MNHNY and CDR2 SVGAGI (reference sequence). Trimming cost V 8 bases and J 6 bases, with 16 bases left between them. This CDR3 region has 13 residues. The CDR3 loop is CASGEGDDQTQYF. CDR3 bases: TGTGCCAGCGGGGAGGGGGATGATCAGACCCAGTACTTC.

V gene TRBV12-3 or TRBV12-4 combines with J gene TRBJ1-1; D ambiguous. CDR3 length: 13 amino acids. V was trimmed by 1 base and J by 6 bases, leaving 9 bases between them. CDR3 DNA: TGTGCCAGCAGTTTAGGAGCTCGAGCTGAAGCTTTCTTT. Translated, it gives CASSLGARAEAFF.

This clone has a single count. V gene TRBV3-1 (or the pseudogene TRBV3-2) combines with J gene TRBJ2-6, with D possibly being TRBD2 (5 bases). V lost 2 bases and J lost 2, with 13 bases in between. The CDR3 has 17 residues. The V gene's germline CDR1 is LGHDT and CDR2 YNNKEL (reference sequence). CDR3 sequence: CASSQIIGETGANVLTF. In DNA, the CDR3 is TGTGCCAGCAGCCAAATAATCGGGGAGACTGGGGCCAACGTCCTGACTTTC.

J is TRBJ2-3 and V is TRBV4-2, with TRBD2 as a possible D gene (7 bases). CDR1 and CDR2 (germline): LGHNA, YNFKEQ. Trimming pared 0 bases from V and 2 bases from J, leaving 12 bases between. This CDR3 has 16 amino acids. CDR3: CASSQDLAGATDTQYF. CDR3 bases: TGTGCCAGCAGCCAAGATCTGGCGGGGGCCACAGATACGCAGTATTTT.

V and J are TRBV29-1 and TRBJ1-3; 10 bases line up with TRBD1. This CDR3 is 15 amino acids long. V shed 3 bases and J 3 bases; nucleotides not matched to a gene: 5. Germline values: CDR1 SQVTM, CDR2 ANQGSEA. CDR3 loop: CSVDSTGGRGNTIYF. In DNA, the CDR3 is TGCAGCGTTGACTCGACAGGGGGCCGTGGAAACACCATATATTTT.

The V gene is TRBV18, the J gene TRBJ1-4; D unresolved. Trimming shortened V by 3 bases and J by 4 bases, and 3 bases separated the two germline ends. In germline, CDR1 is KGHSH, CDR2 LQKENI. The CDR3 is 12 residues long. Here the CDR3 DNA reads TGTGCCAGCTCACCTTATAATGAAAAACTGTTTTTT. This codes for CASSPYNEKLFF.

This chain connects TRBV7-9 to TRBJ1-2; D ambiguous. The V end was cut by 4 bases, the J end by 4 bases, with 7 bases between. The CDR3 is 12 residues long. The V gene's germline CDR1 is SEHNR and CDR2 FQNEAQ (reference sequence). DNA of the CDR3: TGTGCCAGCAGCTATGCGGGCTATGGCTACACCTTC. This encodes CASSYAGYGYTF.

In its sample, this clone was seen once. This chain joins TRBV19 and TRBJ1-5, with D unresolved. This CDR3 has 12 amino acids. Trimming removed 6 bases from V and 6 bases from J, with 9 bases in between. CDR1 and CDR2 (germline): LNHDA, SQIVND (reference sequence). CDR3 DNA: TGTGCCAGTAGATTTTCGGGTCAGCCCCAGCATTTT. Its protein product is CASRFSGQPQHF.

The gene calls are TRBV9 and TRBJ1-6, with D perhaps matching TRBD1 (6 bases). There are 15 residues in the CDR3. V gave up 6 bases and J gave up 5 bases, with 15 bases separating them. Germline values: CDR1 SGDLS, CDR2 YYNGEE. The CDR3: CASTARDTNNSPLHF. DNA of the CDR3: TGTGCCAGCACCGCCCGGGACACCAATAATTCACCCCTCCACTTT. Full variable domain (missing parts from reference TRBV9 and TRBJ1-6): DSGVTQTPKHLITATGQRVTLRCSPRSGDLSVYWYQQSLDQGLQFLIQYYNGEERAKGNILERFSAQQFPDLHSELNLSSLELGDSALYFCASTARDTNNSPLHFGNGTRLTVT.

The rearrangement uses TRBV19 and TRBJ1-2; D unresolved. The germline V gene has CDR1 LNHDA and CDR2 SQIVND (reference sequence). V was cut by 5 bases and J by 2 bases, with 9 bases left in between. The CDR3 has 13 amino acids. The DNA for the CDR3 is TGTGCCAGTAGTGCGGACTCCAACTATGGCTACACCTTC. Amino acids: CASSADSNYGYTF.

The rearrangement links TRBV30 to TRBJ2-3, with 9 nucleotides matching TRBD2. Germline CDR1 is GTSNPN and CDR2 is SVGIG (reference sequence). The V segment lost 4 bases and the J segment 5 bases; nucleotides outside the gene matches: 10. The CDR3 is 15 residues long. For the CDR3, the DNA is TGTGCCTGGACCTCTAAGCGGGGGGCCGGAGATACGCAGTATTTT. Protein product: CAWTSKRGAGDTQYF.

This rearrangement joins TRBV27 to TRBJ1-1; D may be TRBD1 (5 bases). The CDR3 extends over 14 amino acids. Deletions cut 3 bases from V and 4 bases from J, with 12 bases between. Germline V gene data show CDR1 as MNHEY and CDR2 as SMNVEV (reference sequence). The CDR3 bases are TGTGCCAGCAGTTTCTCGCGGAGGGGCACTGAAGCTTTCTTT. It is translated as CASSFSRRGTEAFF.

The chain carries TRBV7-2 and TRBJ1-3, with TRBD1 as a possible D gene (5 bases). This CDR3 is 15 amino acids long. Germline V gene sequence: CDR1 SGHTA, CDR2 FQGNSA. V was shortened by 4 bases and J by 7 bases, with 17 bases between the two germline ends. CDR3 in amino acids: CASSSGRGLVNTIYF. The CDR3 DNA sequence: TGTGCCAGCAGCTCGGGCCGGGGACTTGTTAACACCATATATTTT. Filled out from reference TRBV7-2 and TRBJ1-3, the complete variable domain reads GAGVSQSPSNKVTEKGKDVELRCDPISGHTALYWYRQSLGQGLEFLIYFQGNSAPDKSGLPSDRFSAERTGGSVSTLTIQRTQQEDSAVYLCASSSGRGLVNTIYFGEGSWLTVV.

The gene calls are TRBV4-2 and TRBJ1-1; D is unclear. This CDR3 spans 14 amino acids. CDR1 and CDR2 from the germline V gene are LGHNA and YNFKEQ. V was clipped by 1 base and J by 4 bases, with 10 bases between them. The CDR3 is CASSQARGSTEAFF. DNA for the CDR3: TGTGCCAGCAGCCAAGCCCGGGGAAGCACTGAAGCTTTCTTT.

V and J are TRBV5-1 and TRBJ2-1; possibly TRBD1 for D (6 bases). Trimming took 0 bases from V and 5 from J, leaving 9 bases between them. This CDR3 has 14 amino acids. Germline loops: CDR1 SGHRS, CDR2 YFSETQ. The CDR3 bases are TGCGCCAGCAGCTTGGCCGGGACAAACAATGAGCAGTTCTTC. Encoded protein: CASSLAGTNNEQFF.

DNA for the CDR3: TGTGCCAGCAGACCGCAGGGGGCGCTTTATGGCTACACCTTC. It is translated as CASRPQGALYGYTF. The V gene is TRBV3-1 (or the pseudogene TRBV3-2), the J gene TRBJ1-2; TRBD1 matches at 8 bases. The CDR3 totals 14 residues. The germline gives CDR1 LGHDT, CDR2 YNNKEL (reference sequence). The trim removed 6 bases at V and 5 bases at J, leaving 8 bases unmatched.

V usage is TRBV10-3 and J usage is TRBJ2-7, with D possibly matching TRBD1 (5 bases). V lost 4 bases and J lost 4, with 8 bases in between. The CDR3 has 12 amino acids. Per germline, CDR1 ENHRY and CDR2 SYGVKD. The CDR3 region is CAISGTWYEQYF. The CDR3 DNA reads TGTGCCATCAGTGGGACATGGTACGAGCAGTACTTC.

The rearrangement joins TRBV5-1 to TRBJ1-4; the D gene is possibly TRBD1 (6 bases). Trimming stripped 2 bases from V and 0 bases from J, with 14 bases between. This CDR3 is 17 amino acids long. The germline CDR1 and CDR2 sequences are SGHRS and YFSETQ. CDR3 region: CASSFSTGVATNEKLFF. The CDR3 nucleotides read TGCGCCAGCAGCTTCTCGACAGGCGTTGCAACTAATGAAAAACTGTTTTTT.

V is TRBV5-6 and J is TRBJ1-1; the match to TRBD1 covers 8 bases. CDR1 is SGHDT, CDR2 YYEEEE, per germline. Trimming at V came to 0 bases and at J to 3 bases, leaving 7 bases not matched to a gene. CDR3 length equals 16 residues. CDR3 protein: CASSLEGRGRDTEAFF. The DNA of the CDR3 is TGTGCCAGCAGCTTGGAGGGCAGGGGGCGAGACACTGAAGCTTTCTTT. The full variable domain, completed using reference TRBV5-6 and TRBJ1-1, is DAGVTQSPTHLIKTRGQQVTLRCSPKSGHDTVSWYQQALGQGPQFIFQYYEEEERQRGNFPDRFSGHQFPNYSSELNVNALLLGDSALYLCASSLEGRGRDTEAFFGQGTRLTVV.

This clone is a singleton in its sample. This chain uses TRBV4-1 with TRBJ1-5; no definite D call. CDR1 MGHRA and CDR2 YSYEKL come from the germline V gene. V shed 0 bases and J shed 3 bases, with 9 bases lying between them. This CDR3 is 15 amino acids long. In DNA, the CDR3 is TGCGCCAGCAGCCAAGATTCGAGGGACAATCAGCCCCAGCATTTT. Its translation is CASSQDSRDNQPQHF.

This clone was seen once. The chain combines TRBV11-2 with TRBJ2-6; D not certain. The CDR3 has 12 residues. The germline gives CDR1 SGHAT, CDR2 FQNNGV. Trimming took 5 bases from V and 6 from J, leaving 5 bases between them. This chain's CDR3 is CASSQEANVLTF. The CDR3 region has the DNA TGTGCCAGCAGCCAGGAGGCCAACGTCCTGACTTTC.

This clone appeared once. V gene TRBV6-6 combines with J gene TRBJ1-6, with D perhaps TRBD1 (5 bases). V was shortened by 5 bases and J by 0 bases, with 17 bases between the two germline ends. CDR3 length: 18 amino acids. Germline assignment: CDR1 MNHNY and CDR2 SVGAGI (reference sequence). The CDR3 sequence: CASSLGGGGSSYNSPLHF. CDR3 nucleotides: TGTGCCAGCAGTCTCGGGGGGGGTGGGAGCTCCTATAATTCACCCCTCCACTTT.

The chain recombines TRBV5-4 with TRBJ1-1; unclear D gene. The CDR3 spans 14 residues. Germline CDR1 and CDR2: SGHNT and YYREEE (reference sequence). V was trimmed by 1 base and J by 1 base, leaving 8 bases between them. CDR3 residues: CASSLRQANTEAFF. Written as DNA, the CDR3 is TGTGCCAGCAGCTTGCGGCAGGCGAACACTGAAGCTTTCTTT. The whole variable domain, filled in from reference TRBV5-4 and TRBJ1-1, reads ETGVTQSPTHLIKTRGQQVTLRCSSQSGHNTVSWYQQALGQGPQFIFQYYREEENGRGNFPPRFSGLQFPNYSSELNVNALELDDSALYLCASSLRQANTEAFFGQGTRLTVV.

The genes are TRBV19 and TRBJ1-6, with D possibly TRBD1 on 6 matching bases. The CDR3 extends over 17 amino acids. Trimming removed 5 bases from V and 2 bases from J, with 16 bases in between. The germline CDR1 and CDR2 sequences are LNHDA and SQIVND (reference sequence). This CDR3 is CASSAHREDAYNSPLHF. DNA for the CDR3: TGTGCCAGTAGTGCCCACAGGGAAGACGCCTATAATTCACCCCTCCACTTT.

The chain links TRBV12-3 or TRBV12-4 to TRBJ1-2; D is unclear. The CDR3 is 13 amino acids. V was shortened by 5 bases and J by 0 bases, with 7 bases between the two germline ends. As DNA, the CDR3 is TGTGCCAGCAGTCCTAATTCTAACTATGGCTACACCTTC. It encodes CASSPNSNYGYTF.

The chain employs TRBV7-2 and TRBJ2-3, with TRBD2 matching 10 bases. V shed 2 bases and J 2 bases; nucleotides not matched to a gene: 7. The germline gives CDR1 SGHTA, CDR2 FQGNSA. This CDR3 is built from 17 residues. DNA for the CDR3: TGTGCCAGCAGCTTAAGGAGCGGGGGGGTGACCACAGATACGCAGTATTTT. Translated: CASSLRSGGVTTDTQYF.